The T cell receptor (beta chain) described here comes from a study of shared clonotypes between healthy human individuals. Study results and limitations: All-four-donor shared clonotypes had higher generation probabilities than non-shared clonotypes did. Naive subsets tended to show greater estimated richness than memory subsets.

As concerns this clone: Its specificity is not known.

Assay: immunoSEQ multiplex PCR; the TCRdb copy retains only in-frame clones and omits some. The sample has fewer than 2.5 million clones; approximately 93% are singletons. The germline V and J ends were trimmed by 7 bases and 5 bases, with 17 bases remaining between them. The CDR3 consists of 14 residues. The germline gives CDR1 LNHDA, CDR2 SQIVND (reference sequence). The V call is TRBV19, the J call TRBJ1-1, with no clear D. The sequenced material came from naive CD4+ T cells from PBMCs. The sample's subset: CD45RA+ positively selected. The clonotype comes from a man younger than 35 in good health. Some clones in this sample may be carry-over from other donors' samples. The CDR3 loop reads CASTAPGFGTEAFF. CDR3 DNA: TGTGCCAGTACCGCGCCGGGGTTCGGGACTGAAGCTTTCTTT.